The clone carrying this TCR beta chain was recorded a few times. Its target is not known. Primed by a sample-barcoded 5' primer and a J-beta primer mix, a second PCR proceeded for roughly 7 to 11 cycles. With 12 random nucleotides, a template-switch adaptor tagged each individual cDNA molecule. No fewer than 3 million CDR3-containing paired-end reads came from each sample. MiXCR was run by TCRdb on the 5' RACE reads, yielding one entry per CDR3 protein. The sample includes some 1.4 million distinct CDR3 sequences, approximately 40% of them seen just once. This sample was taken from a study of blood T cells in healthy people across ages. Study as a whole: About one barcoded beta molecule per two T cells came from capture by template switching. Findings and caveats of the study: Not knowing donor CMV status may have confounded expanded clonotype changes.

With 7 bases clipped from V and 3 bases from J, the junction kept 6 bases outside the gene matches. The germline V gene has CDR1 MNHNS and CDR2 SASEGT. The CDR3 is 13 amino acids. This clonotype was sampled from a woman under 30 in good health. Sequenced: blood. This rearrangement joins TRBV6-1 to TRBJ2-7; TRBD1 agrees at 7 bases. The CDR3 spells CASTWDSIYEQYF. In nucleotides, the CDR3 is TGTGCCAGCACCTGGGACAGCATCTACGAGCAGTACTTC.